A selection of T cell receptor beta chains follows, all from one sample in a study of OX40 agonist ivuxolimab in advanced cancers. Sequencing was performed with immunoSEQ multiplex PCR; in TCRdb, only in-frame clones are kept and a portion is missing. This table holds roughly 56,000 clones, 87% found once. The source material was CD4+ or CD8+ T cells sorted from blood, sampled in a trial of the OX40 agonist ivuxolimab. Source of these receptors: an adult with an advanced solid tumor such as melanoma, head and neck, liver or kidney cancer. Both conserved end residues are part of each CDR3. A D gene is named only where the DNA matches it firmly. Expanded clones get a size class; other rows say once, few or many, or leave the size out.

v_gene: TRBV11-3; d_gene: TRBD1; j_gene: TRBJ2-5; abundance: .; CDR3nt: TGTGCCAGCAGCGTAGGCTACAGGGGGGAGACCCAGTACTTC; CDR3aa: CASSVGYRGETQYF
v_gene: TRBV28; d_gene: .; j_gene: TRBJ2-1; abundance: once; CDR3nt: TGTGCCAGCAGTGAAGTGGGTGAGCAGTTCTTC; CDR3aa: CASSEVGEQFF
v_gene: TRBV11-2; d_gene: .; j_gene: TRBJ2-3; abundance: .; CDR3nt: TGTGCCAGCACCATGGCCCCAGATACGCAGTATTTT; CDR3aa: CASTMAPDTQYF
v_gene: TRBV28; d_gene: TRBD1; j_gene: TRBJ2-7; abundance: .; CDR3nt: TGTGCCAGCAGCTCTGGGACAGGTTCTTTCTACGAGCAGTACTTC; CDR3aa: CASSSGTGSFYEQYF
v_gene: TRBV6-6; d_gene: TRBD2; j_gene: TRBJ2-5; abundance: .; CDR3nt: TGTGCCAGCAACCTTAGCGGGAGCAGTCAAGAGACCCAGTACTTC; CDR3aa: CASNLSGSSQETQYF
v_gene: TRBV5-1; d_gene: TRBD2; j_gene: TRBJ2-3; abundance: .; CDR3nt: TGCGCCAGCAGCCCCCCAGCGGGAACAGATACGCAGTATTTT; CDR3aa: CASSPPAGTDTQYF
v_gene: TRBV19; d_gene: .; j_gene: TRBJ1-1; abundance: .; CDR3nt: TGTGCCAGTAGTATCTACGGGGGTGTTGAAGCTTTCTTT; CDR3aa: CASSIYGGVEAFF
v_gene: TRBV5-1; d_gene: .; j_gene: TRBJ2-1; abundance: .; CDR3nt: TGCGCCAGCAGTTTTGGGGGCCTAAACAATGAGCAGTTCTTC; CDR3aa: CASSFGGLNNEQFF
v_gene: TRBV19; d_gene: TRBD1; j_gene: TRBJ1-1; abundance: .; CDR3nt: TGTGCCAGTAGTATACGGACAGGGGGAAGCACTGAAGCTTTCTTT; CDR3aa: CASSIRTGGSTEAFF
v_gene: TRBV11-3; d_gene: TRBD2; j_gene: TRBJ2-3; abundance: .; CDR3nt: TGTGCCAGCAGCTTAGTTGGACTAGCAGGAGCAGATACGCAGTATTTT; CDR3aa: CASSLVGLAGADTQYF
v_gene: TRBV27; d_gene: .; j_gene: TRBJ2-6; abundance: .; CDR3nt: TGTGCCAAGGTTCGCGGAAGTACGAGTTCTGGGGCCAACGTCCTGACTTTC; CDR3aa: CAKVRGSTSSGANVLTF
v_gene: TRBV5-1; d_gene: .; j_gene: TRBJ2-7; abundance: .; CDR3nt: TGCGCCAGCAGCTTGGGCTTCCGTGGTTTTGAGCAGTACTTC; CDR3aa: CASSLGFRGFEQYF
v_gene: TRBV7-2; d_gene: .; j_gene: TRBJ1-1; abundance: .; CDR3nt: TGTGCCAGCAGCTTTGACCCCCGGGGCACTGAAGCTTTCTTT; CDR3aa: CASSFDPRGTEAFF
v_gene: TRBV6-1; d_gene: TRBD1; j_gene: TRBJ1-2; abundance: .; CDR3nt: TGTGCCAGCAGCGGGACAGGTTTAGGCGGCTACACCTTC; CDR3aa: CASSGTGLGGYTF
v_gene: TRBV5-4; d_gene: TRBD1; j_gene: TRBJ1-1; abundance: .; CDR3nt: TGTGCCAGCAGTTTACCGGACAGGCGGAAGAACACTGAAGCTTTCTTT; CDR3aa: CASSLPDRRKNTEAFF
v_gene: TRBV11-2; d_gene: TRBD1; j_gene: TRBJ2-1; abundance: .; CDR3nt: TGTGCCAGCAGCTTCGACAGGGGCTTGTACAATGAGCAGTTCTTC; CDR3aa: CASSFDRGLYNEQFF
v_gene: TRBV11-2; d_gene: TRBD1; j_gene: TRBJ1-5; abundance: .; CDR3nt: TGTGCCAGCAGCTTAGGGACAGGAGTCAATCAGCCCCAGCATTTT; CDR3aa: CASSLGTGVNQPQHF
v_gene: TRBV19; d_gene: .; j_gene: TRBJ2-7; abundance: once; CDR3nt: TGTGCCAGTAGTTTTGGAGGAACCACCTACGAGCAGTACTTC; CDR3aa: CASSFGGTTYEQYF
v_gene: TRBV11-2; d_gene: .; j_gene: TRBJ2-1; abundance: .; CDR3nt: TGTGCCAGCAGCTTAGATTGGGACTTGGGTTCGCTCTTC; CDR3aa: CASSLDWDLGSLF
v_gene: TRBV5-4; d_gene: TRBD2; j_gene: TRBJ2-5; abundance: .; CDR3nt: TGTGCCAGCAGCCCGGGAGGGCGAGAGACCCAGTACTTC; CDR3aa: CASSPGGRETQYF
v_gene: TRBV9; d_gene: .; j_gene: TRBJ2-7; abundance: .; CDR3nt: TGTGCCAGCAGCCCCCAGGGGGACTTCGTAACCTACGAGCAGTACTTC; CDR3aa: CASSPQGDFVTYEQYF
v_gene: TRBV27; d_gene: .; j_gene: TRBJ2-1; abundance: .; CDR3nt: TGTGCCAGCAGTACCAAACGAGGGCCCCATGAGCAGTTCTTC; CDR3aa: CASSTKRGPHEQFF
v_gene: TRBV2; d_gene: .; j_gene: TRBJ2-5; abundance: .; CDR3nt: TGTGCCAGCTCAGGGGAGGGGACTTTGGAAGAGACCCAGTACTTC; CDR3aa: CASSGEGTLEETQYF
v_gene: TRBV28; d_gene: .; j_gene: TRBJ2-5; abundance: .; CDR3nt: TGTGCCAGCAGTTTAGGTCACCCCCAAGAGACCCAGTACTTC; CDR3aa: CASSLGHPQETQYF
v_gene: TRBV11-3; d_gene: TRBD1; j_gene: TRBJ2-1; abundance: once; CDR3nt: TGTGCCAGCAGCTCTAGCCCCGGGACAGGGGGCACGAATGAGCAGTTCTTC; CDR3aa: CASSSSPGTGGTNEQFF
v_gene: TRBV28; d_gene: .; j_gene: TRBJ1-5; abundance: .; CDR3nt: TGTGCCAGCAGTGTGTGGGGGGGCGTTAATCAGCCCCAGCATTTT; CDR3aa: CASSVWGGVNQPQHF
v_gene: TRBV5-4; d_gene: .; j_gene: TRBJ2-2; abundance: .; CDR3nt: TGTGCCAGCAGCTTGGTCTCGCGGAACACCGGGGAGCTGTTTTTT; CDR3aa: CASSLVSRNTGELFF
v_gene: TRBV6-1; d_gene: .; j_gene: TRBJ1-2; abundance: few; CDR3nt: TGTGCCAGGAAGACTGCGTATGGCTACACCTTC; CDR3aa: CARKTAYGYTF
v_gene: TRBV7-6; d_gene: .; j_gene: TRBJ2-5; abundance: .; CDR3nt: TGTGCCAGCAGCGAAACCGGGGGTTTTTTTGAGACCCAGTACTTC; CDR3aa: CASSETGGFFETQYF
v_gene: TRBV5-1; d_gene: .; j_gene: TRBJ2-5; abundance: .; CDR3nt: TGCGCCAGCAGCTCTACAGGGATGGTCCAAGAGACCCAGTACTTC; CDR3aa: CASSSTGMVQETQYF
v_gene: TRBV28; d_gene: .; j_gene: TRBJ1-2; abundance: .; CDR3nt: TGTGCCAGCAGTAACGGCCTTCTCTATGGCTACACCTTC; CDR3aa: CASSNGLLYGYTF
v_gene: TRBV6-6; d_gene: TRBD1; j_gene: TRBJ2-1; abundance: .; CDR3nt: TGTGCCAGCAGTTTTACAGGGGATGAGCAGTTCTTC; CDR3aa: CASSFTGDEQFF
v_gene: TRBV6-1; d_gene: TRBD2; j_gene: TRBJ2-1; abundance: once; CDR3nt: TGTGCCAGCAGTGCACTAGCGGGGGCGTCCTACAATGAGCAGTTCTTC; CDR3aa: CASSALAGASYNEQFF
v_gene: TRBV28; d_gene: .; j_gene: TRBJ2-7; abundance: .; CDR3nt: TGTGCCAGCAGTCAGCAGGGGATGCAGCAGTACTTC; CDR3aa: CASSQQGMQQYF
v_gene: TRBV10-2; d_gene: .; j_gene: TRBJ1-3; abundance: .; CDR3nt: TGCGCCAGCAGGGAGGGTTCTGGAAACACCATATATTTT; CDR3aa: CASREGSGNTIYF
v_gene: TRBV28; d_gene: .; j_gene: TRBJ1-4; abundance: .; CDR3nt: TGTGCCAGCAGCGCCCTGGATGAAAAACTGTTTTTT; CDR3aa: CASSALDEKLFF
v_gene: TRBV7-9; d_gene: .; j_gene: TRBJ1-5; abundance: .; CDR3nt: TGTGCCAGCAGCCTGGGGGGATATAGCAATCAGCCCCAGCATTTT; CDR3aa: CASSLGGYSNQPQHF
v_gene: TRBV9; d_gene: .; j_gene: TRBJ2-3; abundance: .; CDR3nt: TGTGCCAGCAGCGTTAGCGTTAATGGGGAGGATACGCAGTATTTT; CDR3aa: CASSVSVNGEDTQYF
v_gene: TRBV7-8; d_gene: TRBD1; j_gene: TRBJ2-2; abundance: .; CDR3nt: TGTGCCAGCAGCTTAGCGCTTGGCAGGGGGCGTACCGGGGAGCTGTTTTTT; CDR3aa: CASSLALGRGRTGELFF
v_gene: TRBV7-2; d_gene: .; j_gene: TRBJ2-5; abundance: .; CDR3nt: TGTGCCAGCAATATACAGGGGGGTAGCGGGTCGCAAGAGACCCAGTACTTC; CDR3aa: CASNIQGGSGSQETQYF
v_gene: TRBV21-1; d_gene: .; j_gene: TRBJ2-1; abundance: once; CDR3nt: TGTGCCAGCAGCAAAGAGGCTTTTAGGAATGAGCAGTTCTTC; CDR3aa: CASSKEAFRNEQFF
v_gene: TRBV10-1; d_gene: TRBD1; j_gene: TRBJ1-4; abundance: few; CDR3nt: TGCGCCAGCAGTGAGCGGGACAGGTCTTGGGGATTTGAAAAACTGTTTTTT; CDR3aa: CASSERDRSWGFEKLFF
v_gene: TRBV11-3; d_gene: .; j_gene: TRBJ2-7; abundance: .; CDR3nt: TGTGCCAGCAGCTTAGAGATCAACTCCTACGAGCAGTACTTC; CDR3aa: CASSLEINSYEQYF
v_gene: TRBV2; d_gene: TRBD1; j_gene: TRBJ1-2; abundance: .; CDR3nt: TGTGCCAGCAGAGCCGGGACAGGGGTGAACTATGGCTACACCTTC; CDR3aa: CASRAGTGVNYGYTF
v_gene: TRBV2; d_gene: .; j_gene: TRBJ2-1; abundance: .; CDR3nt: TGTGCCAGCAGCACACAGGGAAGCTCCTACAATGAGCAGTTCTTC; CDR3aa: CASSTQGSSYNEQFF
v_gene: TRBV15; d_gene: TRBD1; j_gene: TRBJ2-5; abundance: .; CDR3nt: TGTGCCACCAGCAGGAGGGACAGGGGGTTTGAGACCCAGTACTTC; CDR3aa: CATSRRDRGFETQYF
v_gene: TRBV11-2; d_gene: TRBD1; j_gene: TRBJ2-2; abundance: .; CDR3nt: TGTGCCAGCAGCTCACTACGGACAGGGAGAACCGGGGAGCTGTTTTTT; CDR3aa: CASSSLRTGRTGELFF
v_gene: TRBV14; d_gene: .; j_gene: TRBJ1-1; abundance: .; CDR3nt: TGTGCCAGCAGCCAATTTGGTAGTGGCATGGCTGAAGCTTTCTTT; CDR3aa: CASSQFGSGMAEAFF
v_gene: TRBV11-1; d_gene: .; j_gene: TRBJ2-7; abundance: .; CDR3nt: TGTGCCAGCAGCCAAATCCAGGGGGCGGGGGCTTACGAGCAGTACTTC; CDR3aa: CASSQIQGAGAYEQYF
v_gene: TRBV29-1; d_gene: .; j_gene: TRBJ2-2; abundance: .; CDR3nt: TGCAGCGTTTCAGCAGCGAACACCGGGGAGCTGTTTTTT; CDR3aa: CSVSAANTGELFF